One sample yielded the 17 T cell receptor beta chains listed below, sequenced in a study of monozygotic twins with inflammatory bowel disease. TCRdb reprocessed the 5' RACE reads, with one entry per CDR3 protein and no DNA. The table lists fewer than 550,000 distinct CDR3 sequences. The source material was blood. These TCRs come from a human donor with ulcerative colitis or Crohn's disease, or a healthy co-twin of an affected twin (not recorded which).

The chain links TRBV5-1 to TRBJ1-1; the TCRdb call, TRBD1, lacks DNA for checking. The CDR3 length is 16 residues. The germline V gene encodes CDR1 SGHRS and CDR2 YFSETQ. CDR3 protein: CASSSLPQGPRTEAFF.

The chain recombines TRBV18 with TRBJ1-5. This CDR3 region has 15 residues. CDR1 is KGHSH and CDR2 is LQKENI in the germline V gene. CDR3 amino acids: CASSPFGGADQPQHF.

The rearrangement links TRBV15 to TRBJ2-7; lacking DNA, the TRBD1 call made by TCRdb goes unchecked. CDR3 length: 15 residues. Germline V CDR1 and CDR2: LNHNV, YYDKDF (reference sequence). CDR3: CATSQPGGGSYEQYF.

V gene TRBV7-7 combines with J gene TRBJ2-1; the D call of TRBD2 rests on TCRdb alone, since no DNA is present to check it. The CDR3 runs to 13 residues. Germline V lookup: CDR1 SSHAT, CDR2 FNYEAQ (reference sequence). CDR3 loop: CASSLGRDGEQFF.

The chain couples TRBV14 to TRBJ2-7. The CDR3 is 15 amino acids. Germline CDR1 SGHDN, CDR2 FVKESK. The CDR3 sequence: CASSPWPGFAYEQYF. The whole variable domain, remainder taken from reference TRBV14 and TRBJ2-7, is EAGVTQFPSHSVIEKGQTVTLRCDPISGHDNLYWYRRVMGKEIKFLLHFVKESKQDESGMPNNRFLAERTGGTYSTLKVQPAELEDSGVYFCASSPWPGFAYEQYFGPGTRLTVT.

The CDR3 protein is CASSSDRGSGELFF. V and J are TRBV7-7 and TRBJ2-2; TCRdb's assignment of TRBD1 cannot be checked, as there is no DNA. CDR1 SSHAT and CDR2 FNYEAQ come from the germline V gene (reference sequence). The CDR3 has 14 residues.

The chain recombines TRBV6-2 or TRBV6-3 with TRBJ2-5; TCRdb reports TRBD1, a call that lacks DNA to check it against. Germline CDR1 is MNHEY and CDR2 is SVGEGT. The CDR3 is 16 residues long. CDR3 region: CASSYSRVAPQETQYF.

The V gene is TRBV28, the J gene TRBJ2-7; TCRdb's D call of TRBD1 is untestable without DNA. This CDR3 is 13 amino acids long. In germline, CDR1 is MDHEN, CDR2 SYDVKM. The CDR3 loop reads CATGTGTAYEQYF.

The chain employs TRBV28 and TRBJ2-1; TCRdb gives TRBD1 as the D gene, but with no DNA this cannot be confirmed. The CDR3 spans 16 residues. CDR1 MDHEN and CDR2 SYDVKM come from the germline V gene. This CDR3 reads CASSWRTGSSYNEQFF.

The V gene is TRBV20-1, the J gene TRBJ1-4; TCRdb indicates TRBD1, and absent DNA this call remains unverified. CDR1 and CDR2 (germline): DFQATT, SNEGSKA (reference sequence). The CDR3 consists of 15 residues. This chain's CDR3 is CSAHRGRTTNEKLFF.

This chain connects TRBV12-3 or TRBV12-4 to TRBJ2-1. CDR3 length: 15 residues. CDR3 in amino acids: CASSFWQGVYNEQFF.

The chain couples TRBV6-6 to TRBJ2-7; the D gene TCRdb calls, TRBD1, cannot be checked with no DNA. Germline values: CDR1 MNHNY, CDR2 SVGAGI (reference sequence). The CDR3 contains 14 residues. CDR3 sequence reads: CASRGTGRPYEQYF.

This CDR3 is CAISDGLVDEQYF. The chain carries TRBV10-3 and TRBJ2-7; TCRdb designates TRBD2, a call that cannot be tested without DNA. CDR3 length equals 13 residues. Germline CDR1 ENHRY, CDR2 SYGVKD.

The chain links TRBV28 to TRBJ1-6; the TRBD1 assignment by TCRdb is unverifiable without DNA. The CDR3 length is 15 residues. The V gene's germline CDR1 is MDHEN and CDR2 SYDVKM. This CDR3 reads CASSPWGGSGSPLHF.

This chain uses TRBV5-4 with TRBJ2-1. CDR1 SGHNT and CDR2 YYREEE come from the germline V gene (reference sequence). The CDR3 contains 12 residues. CDR3 residues: CASSAHINEQFF.

The chain employs TRBV7-2 and TRBJ2-3. The CDR3 runs 16 residues. Germline V gene lookup returns CDR1 SGHTA and CDR2 FQGNSA. CDR3 sequence reads: CASSLAAGRNTDTQYF.

This rearrangement joins TRBV3-1 to TRBJ1-1; TCRdb reports TRBD1, a call that lacks DNA to check it against. The CDR3 runs to 13 residues. The germline V gene has CDR1 LGHDT and CDR2 YNNKEL (reference sequence). The CDR3 sequence is CASSPTGITEAFF.